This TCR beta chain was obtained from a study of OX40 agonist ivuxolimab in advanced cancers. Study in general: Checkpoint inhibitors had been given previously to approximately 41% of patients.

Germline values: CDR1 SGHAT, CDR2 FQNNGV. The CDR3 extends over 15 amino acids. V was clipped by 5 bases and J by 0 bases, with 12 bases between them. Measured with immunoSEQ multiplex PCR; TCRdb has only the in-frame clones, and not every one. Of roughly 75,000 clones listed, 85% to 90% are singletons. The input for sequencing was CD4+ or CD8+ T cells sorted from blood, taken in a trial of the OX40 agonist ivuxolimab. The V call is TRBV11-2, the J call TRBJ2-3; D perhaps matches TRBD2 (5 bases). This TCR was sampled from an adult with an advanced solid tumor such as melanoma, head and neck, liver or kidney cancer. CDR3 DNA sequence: TGTGCCAGCAGCCCGTTACTAGGTAGCACAGATACGCAGTATTTT. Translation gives CASSPLLGSTDTQYF.